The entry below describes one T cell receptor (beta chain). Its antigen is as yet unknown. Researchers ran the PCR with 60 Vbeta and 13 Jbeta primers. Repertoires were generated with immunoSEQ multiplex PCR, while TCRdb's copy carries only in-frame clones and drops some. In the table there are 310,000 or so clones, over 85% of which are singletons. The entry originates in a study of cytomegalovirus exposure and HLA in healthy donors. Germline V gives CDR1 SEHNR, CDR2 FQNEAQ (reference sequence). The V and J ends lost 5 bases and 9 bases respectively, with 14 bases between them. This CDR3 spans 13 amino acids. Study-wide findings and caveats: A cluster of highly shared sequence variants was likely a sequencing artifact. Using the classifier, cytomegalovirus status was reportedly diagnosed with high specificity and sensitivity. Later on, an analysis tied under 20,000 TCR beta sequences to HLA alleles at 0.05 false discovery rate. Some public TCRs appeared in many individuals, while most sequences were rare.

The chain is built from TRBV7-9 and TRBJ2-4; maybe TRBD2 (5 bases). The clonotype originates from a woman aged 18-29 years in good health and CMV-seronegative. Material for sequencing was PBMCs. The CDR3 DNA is TGTGCCAGCAGCCAACTAGATTCAGGCATTCAGTACTTC. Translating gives CASSQLDSGIQYF.